The source of this T cell receptor beta chain is a study of a mutant IDH1 vaccine in newly diagnosed glioma. This clone was seen a handful of times. No antigen is known for it. TCRdb's table, derived via immunoSEQ multiplex PCR, lists solely in-frame clones and lacks some. Among some 120,000 clones listed, around 77% were seen once. This CDR3 has 17 residues. V dropped 3 bases and J dropped 6; count of bases not matched to a gene: 17. Germline assignment: CDR1 GTSNPN and CDR2 SVGIG (reference sequence). Time point in this sample: week 11, during vaccination. Doses comprised 300 ug of mutant IDH1 20-mer peptide each, plus topical imiquimod.

Material: PBMCs, obtained from a glioma patient whose treatment included an IDH1 peptide vaccine. The V and J genes are TRBV30 and TRBJ2-7; 10 nucleotides match TRBD1. This clonotype was sampled from a man aged 40-49 years with glioma. CDR3 nucleotides: TGTGCCTGGAGCGGCAATATCCGGGACAGGGGATCTCCCGAGCAGTACTTC. Its protein is CAWSGNIRDRGSPEQYF.